Described below is a single TCR beta chain sequence and its context. This sample is part of a study of blood T cells in healthy people across ages. The use of a sample-barcoded 5' primer and a J-beta primer mix characterized a second PCR of roughly 6 to 11 cycles. TCRdb reprocessed the 5' RACE reads with MiXCR, giving one entry per CDR3 protein. The sample yields approximately 1.5 million distinct CDR3 sequences, roughly 32% seen once. V trimming: 1 base; J trimming: 7 bases; junction bases outside the gene matches: 2. The CDR3 spans 13 residues. Germline V lookup: CDR1 SGHNT, CDR2 YYREEE (reference sequence).

The TCR originated in a woman aged 25 to 39 in good health. The chain carries TRBV5-4 and TRBJ1-2, with 9 nucleotides matching TRBD1. Sequenced: blood. The CDR3 DNA sequence: TGTGCCAGCAGCTTGACAGGGGGCCTTGGCTACACCTTC. This sequence encodes CASSLTGGLGYTF.